This TCR beta chain was recorded in a study of blood T cell repertoires in COVID-19. Looking at the study overall: Acute and convalescent COVID-19 samples came from the United States, Italy and Spain. PBMCs, B-cell-depleted T cells, or T cells provided the cDNA or gDNA that made up the material.

After removal of 9 bases from V and 4 bases from J, the junction contained 5 bases not matched to a gene. The CDR3 length is 15 residues. The germline V gene encodes CDR1 ENHRY and CDR2 SYGVKD. As processed by the authors: Nucleated cell counts were estimated from reference gene primer amplification. Data came from immunoSEQ multiplex PCR; TCRdb stores just in-frame clones and leaves some out. The D gene and trimming were derived from the DNA, and the V and J assignments and clone size from that table. Of about 210,000 clones in the sample, about 91% were seen once. This chain links TRBV10-3 with TRBJ2-6; 11 bases are shared with TRBD1. This receptor was identified in a woman between 35 and 50 years old with acute or convalescent COVID-19. Source material: peripheral blood. The CDR3, as DNA: TGTGCCATAGGGACAGGGGGTTCGGGGGCCAACGTCCTGACTTTC. It translates to CAIGTGGSGANVLTF.